This T cell receptor beta chain appears in the sequencing data of a study of cytomegalovirus exposure and HLA in healthy donors. The V and J ends lost 0 bases and 3 bases, in that order; junction bases with no gene match: 1. This CDR3 has 15 amino acids. Germline V CDR1 and CDR2: LGHNA, YNFKEQ. PCR employed 60 Vbeta and 13 Jbeta primers. Authors' processing steps: About 11 million shared chains were among the about 80 million unique TCR beta chains that a later analysis counted. The protocol was immunoSEQ multiplex PCR, while the TCRdb copy is restricted to in-frame clones and leaves out a portion. V and J calls and clone size are as listed in that table; D and trimming were resolved from the DNA. The top ten hold less than 3.5% of the sample, which has 120,000 to 150,000 clones, roughly 80% seen once.

This TCR was recovered from a woman aged 25-40 years in good health and CMV-seronegative. This rearrangement joins TRBV4-2 to TRBJ2-2; the match to TRBD2 covers 7 bases. Sequencing used PBMCs. The CDR3 loop reads CASSQEGGYTGELFF. CDR3 bases: TGTGCCAGCAGCCAAGAGGGGGGGTACACCGGGGAGCTGTTTTTT.